The 7 T cell receptor beta chains below all came from one sample that was sequenced in a study of OX40 agonist ivuxolimab in advanced cancers. Using immunoSEQ multiplex PCR, the repertoire was profiled, and TCRdb retains in-frame clones only, with some absent. The profile covers tens of thousands of clones, with about 86% appearing a single time and 0.65% to 0.95% taken by the ten largest. Sequencing used CD4+ or CD8+ T cells sorted from blood, obtained in a trial of the OX40 agonist ivuxolimab. The receptors were sampled from an adult with an advanced solid tumor such as melanoma, head and neck, liver or kidney cancer.

The chain is built from TRBV5-1 and TRBJ2-1; the D is unclear. This CDR3 has 12 amino acids. V lost 3 bases and J 8 bases, leaving 9 bases between the germline ends. From germline, CDR1 is SGHRS and CDR2 YFSETQ. The CDR3 reads CASSSPVDEQFF. CDR3 DNA sequence: TGCGCCAGCAGCTCCCCCGTCGATGAGCAGTTCTTC. Looking up the rest from reference TRBV5-1 and TRBJ2-1 gives the full variable domain: KAGVTQTPRYLIKTRGQQVTLSCSPISGHRSVSWYQQTPGQGLQFLFEYFSETQRNKGNFPGRFSGRQFSNSRSEMNVSTLELGDSALYLCASSSPVDEQFFGPGTRLTVL.

The V gene is TRBV7-9, the J gene TRBJ2-3; no clear D. This CDR3 comprises 12 residues. Trimming left V 2 bases short and J 4 bases short, with 4 bases between. From germline, CDR1 is SEHNR and CDR2 FQNEAQ (reference sequence). This CDR3 reads CASSLSSDTQYF. The CDR3 DNA reads TGTGCCAGCAGCTTATCATCAGATACGCAGTATTTT.

Turning to this clone: Other nucleotide sequences in the sample specify the same CDR3. The CDR3 protein is CASSLGDEQYF. The CDR3, as DNA: TGTGCCAGCAGCTTAGGGGATGAGCAGTACTTC. The chain recombines TRBV13 with TRBJ2-7, with D uncertain. There are 11 residues in the CDR3. The germline V gene has CDR1 PRHDT and CDR2 FYEKMQ (reference sequence). V was shortened by 0 bases and J by 7 bases, with 4 bases between the two germline ends.

The gene calls are TRBV7-3 and TRBJ2-5; D may match TRBD1 or TRBD2 (5 bases each). The V gene lost 5 bases and the J gene lost 1 base, with 14 bases spanning the gap. Germline V gives CDR1 SGHTA, CDR2 FQGTGA. This CDR3 comprises 15 residues. CDR3 DNA sequence: TGTGCCAGCAGCCGCATACATGGGGGCCAAGAGACCCAGTACTTC. It is translated as CASSRIHGGQETQYF.

V gene TRBV28 combines with J gene TRBJ2-7, with TRBD2 matching 7 bases. V shed 2 bases and J 4 bases; nucleotides not matched to a gene: 5. Germline V gives CDR1 MDHEN, CDR2 SYDVKM. The CDR3 contains 14 residues. CDR3 nucleotide sequence: TGTGCCAGCAGTTTAGGCGGGAGCGTGTACGAGCAGTACTTC. It encodes CASSLGGSVYEQYF. Complete variable domain (other parts from reference TRBV28 and TRBJ2-7): DVKVTQSSRYLVKRTGEKVFLECVQDMDHENMFWYRQDPGLGLRLIYFSYDVKMKEKGDIPEGYSVSREKKERFSLILESASTNQTSMYLCASSLGGSVYEQYFGPGTRLTVT.

This chain joins TRBV11-2 and TRBJ1-1; D is uncertain. CDR3 length: 14 amino acids. Per germline, CDR1 SGHAT and CDR2 FQNNGV. Trimming shortened V by 5 bases and J by 3 bases, and 13 bases separated the two germline ends. The CDR3 coding sequence is TGTGCCAGCAGCGTAAAAAAGTGGGACACTGAAGCTTTCTTT. It yields the protein CASSVKKWDTEAFF.

The chain couples TRBV28 to TRBJ2-2; maybe TRBD2 (5 bases). CDR1 MDHEN and CDR2 SYDVKM come from the germline V gene. Trimming left V 5 bases short and J 6 bases short, with 7 bases between. The CDR3 runs to 12 residues. In nucleotides, the CDR3 is TGTGCCAGCAGTGGGCGGGCCGGGGAGCTGTTTTTT. It yields the protein CASSGRAGELFF.